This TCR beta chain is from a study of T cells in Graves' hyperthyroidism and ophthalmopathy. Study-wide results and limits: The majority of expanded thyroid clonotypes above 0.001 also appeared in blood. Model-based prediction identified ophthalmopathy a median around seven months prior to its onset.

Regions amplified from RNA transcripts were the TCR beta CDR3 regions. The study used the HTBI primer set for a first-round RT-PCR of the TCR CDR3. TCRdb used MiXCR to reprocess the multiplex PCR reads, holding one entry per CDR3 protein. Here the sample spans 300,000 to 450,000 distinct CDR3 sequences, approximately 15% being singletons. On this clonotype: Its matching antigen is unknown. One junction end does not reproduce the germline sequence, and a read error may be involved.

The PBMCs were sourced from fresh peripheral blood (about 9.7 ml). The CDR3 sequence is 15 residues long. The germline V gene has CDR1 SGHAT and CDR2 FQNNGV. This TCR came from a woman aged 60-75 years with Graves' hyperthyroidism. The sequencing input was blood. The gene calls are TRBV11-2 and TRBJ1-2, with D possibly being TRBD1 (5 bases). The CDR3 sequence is CASILAGQGGYGCTF. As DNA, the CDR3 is TGTGCCAGCATCTTAGCGGGCCAGGGTGGCTATGGCTGCACCTTC.